The 21 T cell receptor beta chains below all came from one sample that was sequenced in a study of blood T cell repertoires in COVID-19. The repertoire was sequenced with immunoSEQ multiplex PCR; TCRdb's copy has only in-frame clones and lacks some. The sample lists 60,000 to 70,000 clones, 86% occurring once. Sequenced input: peripheral blood. These receptors originate from a man between 50 and 59 years old with active COVID-19.

The J gene is TRBJ2-3, the V gene TRBV6-1, with D possibly being TRBD1 (5 bases). With 1 base removed from V and 4 bases from J, the gap between germline ends came to 12 bases. CDR3 length equals 15 residues. The germline CDR1 and CDR2 sequences are MNHNS and SASEGT. In nucleotides, the CDR3 is TGTGCCAGCAGTGAAGGGAGATTACAGGCAGATACGCAGTATTTT. It is translated as CASSEGRLQADTQYF.

The V and J genes are TRBV5-4 and TRBJ1-3; 7 bases match TRBD1. The J segment lost 3 bases and the V segment lost 4 bases, leaving 10 bases of the junction unmatched. Germline CDR1 SGHNT, CDR2 YYREEE (reference sequence). The CDR3 has 16 amino acids. Here the CDR3 DNA reads TGTGCCAGCAGCGATCGGAAAAGGACAGGTGGAAACACCATATATTTT. Protein product: CASSDRKRTGGNTIYF.

J is TRBJ2-5 and V is TRBV3-1 (or the pseudogene TRBV3-2), with D tentatively TRBD1 (5 bases). This CDR3 has 12 amino acids. The germline CDR1 and CDR2 sequences are LGHDT and YNNKEL (reference sequence). Trimming took off 0 bases at V and 12 bases at J, with 11 bases between the two ends. CDR3 protein: CASSQEDKTEYF. CDR3 bases: TGTGCCAGCAGCCAAGAGGACAAAACCGAGTACTTC.

The rearrangement joins TRBV27 to TRBJ2-3; 8 nucleotides line up with TRBD2. V was pared by 5 bases and J by 0 bases, with 7 bases of the junction left unmatched. Germline V gene data show CDR1 as MNHEY and CDR2 as SMNVEV (reference sequence). The CDR3 is made up of 16 amino acids. This CDR3 is CASSPRSGTSTDTQYF. DNA of the CDR3: TGTGCCAGCAGTCCCCGTAGCGGGACTAGCACAGATACGCAGTATTTT.

This rearrangement joins TRBV3-1 (or the pseudogene TRBV3-2) to TRBJ2-1, with 10 bases fitting TRBD1. The CDR3 extends over 15 amino acids. The V and J ends lost 4 bases and 5 bases, in that order; junction bases with no gene match: 5. Germline CDR1 reads LGHDT; CDR2 reads YNNKEL (reference sequence). CDR3 region: CASSPGTGVHNEQFF. CDR3 DNA: TGTGCCAGCAGCCCCGGGACAGGGGTTCACAATGAGCAGTTCTTC.

The chain couples TRBV18 to TRBJ1-4; tentatively, D is TRBD1 (6 bases). Germline lookup yields CDR1 KGHSH and CDR2 LQKENI. Deletions cut 2 bases from V and 2 bases from J, with 12 bases between. This CDR3 has 16 amino acids. CDR3 nucleotide sequence: TGTGCCAGCTCACCAGGATCAGGGGAGACTAATGAAAAACTGTTTTTT. The encoded protein is CASSPGSGETNEKLFF.

The chain combines TRBV5-1 with TRBJ2-3; 9 nucleotides agree with TRBD2. There are 16 residues in the CDR3. Germline lookup yields CDR1 SGHRS and CDR2 YFSETQ. The J segment lost 2 bases and the V segment lost 0 bases, leaving 4 bases of the junction unmatched. The CDR3 region is CASSLAPSGATDTQYF. CDR3 DNA: TGCGCCAGCAGCTTGGCCCCTAGCGGGGCCACAGATACGCAGTATTTT.

Details on this clone: Mismatch with germline at one junction end may stem from a read error. V and J are TRBV7-7 and TRBJ2-1; D not resolved. The CDR3 is 13 residues long. Germline V lookup: CDR1 SSHAT, CDR2 FNYEAQ (reference sequence). The CDR3 DNA follows: TGTGCTAGCAGCTCCCAACAGAACAATGAGCAGTTCTTC. Translating gives CASSSQQNNEQFF.

DNA for the CDR3: TGCGCCAGTCGGGACAAATCCTACGAGCAGTACTTC. Its protein is CASRDKSYEQYF. The V call is TRBV5-1, the J call TRBJ2-7; the D gene is possibly TRBD1 (6 bases). Deletions cut 8 bases from V and 1 base from J, with 10 bases between. The CDR3 length is 12 residues. CDR1 and CDR2 (germline): SGHRS, YFSETQ.

The chain has TRBV5-5 and TRBJ2-7, with a tentative D call TRBD1 (6 bases). V lost 0 bases and J lost 7, with 20 bases in between. The CDR3 consists of 16 residues. Per the germline V gene, CDR1 is SGHKS and CDR2 is YYEKEE (reference sequence). The CDR3 region has the DNA TGTGCCAGCAGCTTGGACGTGGGACACGGGTCTAAGGAGCAGTACTTC. Protein: CASSLDVGHGSKEQYF.

The V call is TRBV6-2 or TRBV6-3, the J call TRBJ2-1, with 8 positions matching TRBD2. This CDR3 has 13 amino acids. J gave up 4 bases and V 6 bases, and 2 bases lay outside the gene matches. Per the germline V gene, CDR1 is MNHEY and CDR2 is SVGEGT. The CDR3 DNA reads as TGTGCCAGCAGCCTAGCGGGTTACAATGAGCAGTTCTTC. Translating gives CASSLAGYNEQFF.

Written as DNA, the CDR3 is TGTGCCAGCAGCCAAGGGTTCCAGGCTAATTCACCCCTCCACTTT. Amino acids: CASSQGFQANSPLHF. The V gene is TRBV3-1 (or the pseudogene TRBV3-2), the J gene TRBJ1-6; D uncertain. The CDR3 contains 15 residues. Trimming cost V 1 base and J 6 bases, with 10 bases left between them. Per the germline V gene, CDR1 is LGHDT and CDR2 is YNNKEL (reference sequence).

The CDR3: CASSQGQLGYEQYF. In DNA form, the CDR3 reads TGCGCCAGCAGCCAAGGACAGTTAGGATACGAGCAGTACTTC. The chain links TRBV4-1 to TRBJ2-7; tentative D call: TRBD1 (5 bases). Per the germline V gene, CDR1 is MGHRA and CDR2 is YSYEKL. The CDR3 covers 14 residues. V was shortened by 1 base and J by 4 bases, with 11 bases between the two germline ends.

The V and J genes are TRBV29-1 and TRBJ1-5; maybe TRBD1 (6 bases). Germline CDR1 SQVTM, CDR2 ANQGSEA. The CDR3 length is 15 residues. With 5 bases removed from V and 1 base from J, the gap between germline ends came to 15 bases. CDR3 sequence (DNA): TGCAGCGTTTCTACAGGGCTCGGAAGCAATCAGCCCCAGCATTTT. Its protein product is CSVSTGLGSNQPQHF.

The chain uses TRBV6-4 and TRBJ1-5, with unresolved D. This CDR3 spans 13 amino acids. Germline lookup yields CDR1 MRHNA and CDR2 SNTAGT. Deletions cut 4 bases from V and 6 bases from J, with 10 bases between. CDR3 DNA: TGTGCCAGCAGTGTAAGTCCCGGTCAGCCCCAGCATTTT. This translates into CASSVSPGQPQHF.

The sample holds one count of this clone. The chain couples TRBV24-1 to TRBJ2-6, with TRBD1 matching over 8 bases. Unmatched junction bases numbered 5, after V lost 5 bases and J lost 0 bases. The length of the CDR3 is 17 residues. CDR1 is KGHDR and CDR2 is SFDVKD in the germline V gene. The CDR3, as DNA: TGTGCCACCAGTGCGGGACAGGTGCTCTCTGGGGCCAACGTCCTGACTTTC. It yields the protein CATSAGQVLSGANVLTF.

J is TRBJ2-1 and V is TRBV28, with 12 bases fitting TRBD2. Trimming at V came to 2 bases and at J to 5 bases, leaving 16 bases not matched to a gene. Germline loops: CDR1 MDHEN, CDR2 SYDVKM. The CDR3 contains 20 residues. The CDR3 DNA reads TGTGCCAGCAGTTTAGGGTTCGCTAGCGGGAGGGACGTTTCCCACAATGAGCAGTTCTTC. This sequence encodes CASSLGFASGRDVSHNEQFF.

V gene TRBV2 combines with J gene TRBJ2-2; D gene unclear. Trimming left V 5 bases short and J 6 bases short, with 7 bases between. The CDR3 consists of 12 residues. Germline assignment: CDR1 SNHLY and CDR2 FYNNEI. CDR3 bases: TGTGCCAGCAGTACGCGCTCCGGGGAGCTGTTTTTT. This encodes CASSTRSGELFF.

This clone was seen a few times. At one end, the junction sequence differs from germline, possibly due to a read error. The V gene is TRBV4-3, the J gene TRBJ1-4; 8 nucleotides align to TRBD1. This CDR3 spans 14 amino acids. The germline V gene encodes CDR1 LGHNA and CDR2 YSLEER. The CDR3 nucleotides are TGCGCCAGCAGCCGGGACAGGACTATTGAAAAACTGTTTTTT. Amino acids: CASSRDRTIEKLFF.

The chain carries TRBV29-1 and TRBJ2-2; 10 nucleotides align to TRBD2. The length of the CDR3 is 16 residues. Per the germline V gene, CDR1 is SQVTM and CDR2 is ANQGSEA. The junction had 9 bases not matched to a gene; V was cut back by 3 bases and J by 5 bases. The chain's CDR3 is CSVDLAGAGVTGELFF. CDR3 in DNA: TGCAGCGTTGATCTAGCGGGAGCGGGAGTAACCGGGGAGCTGTTTTTT.

The chain carries TRBV3-1 (or the pseudogene TRBV3-2) and TRBJ1-1; no definite D call. The CDR3 has 14 amino acids. Trimming removed 1 base from V and 1 base from J, with 7 bases in between. Germline CDR1 reads LGHDT; CDR2 reads YNNKEL (reference sequence). In nucleotides, the CDR3 is TGTGCCAGCAGCCAAGTGGCGGAGAACACTGAAGCTTTCTTT. Translation: CASSQVAENTEAFF.